The entry that follows covers one T cell receptor (beta chain) sequence. Its specificity is unknown. One base away lies a much larger clone, so this may be a sequencing read error. A universal primer site and UMIs were added as TCR cDNA was made by 5'RACE template switching. TCRdb re-called the 5' RACE reads with MiXCR, one entry per CDR3 protein. The sample carries more than 95,000 distinct CDR3 sequences, 6.5% to 8% recorded once. CDR1 is DFQATT and CDR2 is SNEGSKA in the germline V gene (reference sequence). This CDR3 is 12 amino acids long. Deletions cut 5 bases from V and 7 bases from J, with 14 bases between. This sample stems from a study of T cells after yellow fever vaccination. General study points: Only a minor proportion of clonotypes was detected across both CD4 and CD8 compartments. Most primary-vaccination clones reappeared after the booster (just under 98% CD4, roughly 88% CD8). Sorted repertoires could include abundant contaminating clonotypes from bulk cells.

The receptor comes from a man aged 18 to 30 who received the YFV17D yellow fever vaccine. The rearrangement links TRBV20-1 to TRBJ2-5; D perhaps matches TRBD1 (5 bases). The starting material was CD4+ T cells sorted from PBMCs, obtained more than 8 days after the first yellow fever vaccination. The chain's CDR3 is CSASQDILTQYF. In DNA form, the CDR3 reads TGCAGTGCTTCTCAGGACATCCTGACCCAGTACTTC.